This is a list of T cell receptor beta chains from one sample in a study of cytomegalovirus exposure and HLA in healthy donors. Only in-frame clones appear in the TCRdb table, and some are missing; sequencing was by immunoSEQ multiplex PCR. This sample yields some 160,000 clones, of which around 82% are seen a single time; around 5.7% belongs to the top ten. The sample was PBMCs. The receptor set was obtained from a man in his forties or fifties in good health and CMV-seronegative. The CDR3 runs from the conserved cysteine through the conserved F or W. A D gene is named only where the DNA matches it firmly. Rows may omit the clone size; those that give it use once, few, many or a size class.

D gene	clone size	V gene	J gene	CDR3 protein	CDR3 DNA
TRBD1	-	TRBV5-8	TRBJ1-5	CASSWGQVPGQPQHF	TGTGCCAGCAGCTGGGGACAGGTACCTGGTCAGCCCCAGCATTTT
TRBD2	-	TRBV2	TRBJ2-3	CASSESVSGRGTDTQYF	TGTGCCAGCAGTGAATCGGTTAGCGGGAGGGGGACAGATACGCAGTATTTT
-	-	TRBV6-1	TRBJ2-6	CASSEAAGQAGANVLTF	TGTGCCAGCAGTGAAGCGGCAGGGCAGGCTGGGGCCAACGTCCTGACTTTC
TRBD2	once	TRBV7-8	TRBJ2-5	CASSPTVAGGEETQYF	TGTGCCAGCAGCCCGACAGTAGCGGGGGGGGAAGAGACCCAGTACTTC
-	-	TRBV14	TRBJ2-3	CASSQGGPPDTQYF	TGTGCCAGCAGCCAGGGAGGACCGCCAGATACGCAGTATTTT
-	once	TRBV9	TRBJ1-1	CASSSRVNTEAFF	TGTGCCAGCAGCTCCAGGGTAAACACTGAAGCTTTCTTT
TRBD2	-	TRBV5-1	TRBJ2-2	CASSLGPSGGTTGELFF	TGCGCCAGCAGTTTGGGGCCTAGCGGGGGGACCACCGGGGAGCTGTTTTTT
TRBD1	few	TRBV15	TRBJ1-6	CATSSRGAAGGISPLHF	TGTGCCACCAGCTCAAGGGGGGCCGCAGGGGGTATTTCACCCCTCCACTTT
TRBD1	-	TRBV7-9	TRBJ1-1	CASSTGQGATEAFF	TGTGCCAGCAGCACGGGACAGGGGGCCACTGAAGCTTTCTTT
TRBD1	-	TRBV9	TRBJ1-2	CASGVATTGADGYTF	TGTGCCAGCGGCGTAGCTACGACAGGGGCCGATGGCTACACCTTC
TRBD2	-	TRBV7-9	TRBJ2-7	CASNRKGLAGTYEQYF	TGTGCCAGCAACCGGAAGGGGCTAGCGGGGACCTACGAGCAGTACTTC
TRBD2	-	TRBV10-3	TRBJ2-1	CATLAGGSYNEQFF	TGTGCCACACTAGCGGGGGGCTCCTACAATGAGCAGTTCTTC
TRBD2	-	TRBV6-5	TRBJ2-3	CASSYGRATDTQYF	TGTGCCAGCAGTTACGGGAGGGCCACAGATACGCAGTATTTT
-	-	TRBV19	TRBJ2-4	CASSIQASASIQYF	TGTGCCAGTAGTATACAAGCCAGTGCTAGCATTCAGTACTTC
-	few	TRBV7-3	TRBJ1-1	CASSNRGTEAFF	TGTGCCAGCAGCAATAGGGGTACTGAAGCTTTCTTT
TRBD2	once	TRBV4-1	TRBJ2-2	CASSHPRTRLSGTGELFF	TGCGCCAGCAGCCATCCCAGGACTAGGCTGAGTGGCACCGGGGAGCTGTTTTTT
-	-	TRBV9	TRBJ2-3	CASTKTGWGTDTQYF	TGTGCCAGCACCAAGACAGGATGGGGCACAGATACGCAGTATTTT
-	-	TRBV11-2	TRBJ2-5	CASSFRPTGIGETQYF	TGTGCCAGCAGCTTTCGACCCACAGGGATTGGAGAGACCCAGTACTTC
-	-	TRBV10-3	TRBJ1-1	CAISESGQSEAFF	TGTGCCATCAGTGAGTCTGGGCAGTCTGAAGCTTTCTTT
-	-	TRBV2	TRBJ2-3	CASSPRGADTQYF	TGTGCCAGCAGCCCCCGGGGGGCGGATACGCAGTATTTT
TRBD2	few	TRBV6-6	TRBJ2-5	CASKTPFQRGPLTQYF	TGTGCCAGCAAGACACCATTCCAGCGGGGACCTCTAACCCAGTACTTC
-	-	TRBV7-3	TRBJ2-5	CASRTEGEETQYF	TGTGCCAGCAGAACCGAGGGGGAAGAGACCCAGTACTTC
TRBD2	few	TRBV11-3	TRBJ2-3	CASSYEAGSTDTQYF	TGTGCCAGCAGCTACGAAGCGGGAAGCACAGATACGCAGTATTTT
TRBD2	-	TRBV6-6	TRBJ2-1	CASSSDGGINNEQFF	TGTGCCAGCAGTTCCGACGGGGGGATCAACAATGAGCAGTTCTTC
-	-	TRBV30	TRBJ2-6	CAWSRRVLSSGANVLTF	TGTGCCTGGAGTCGCAGGGTTCTTAGCTCTGGGGCCAACGTCCTGACTTTC
TRBD2	-	TRBV10-3	TRBJ2-7	CAISESGLAGFPPDEQYF	TGTGCCATCAGTGAGTCTGGACTAGCGGGGTTTCCTCCGGACGAGCAGTACTTC
-	-	TRBV30	TRBJ1-2	CAWRVTGLGGYTF	TGTGCCTGGAGGGTTACAGGGTTGGGTGGCTACACCTTC
TRBD2	few	TRBV4-1	TRBJ2-1	CASSQGGGSSYNEQFF	TGCGCCAGCAGCCAAGGGGGCGGGAGCTCCTACAATGAGCAGTTCTTC
-	-	TRBV6-5	TRBJ2-2	CATKGGRRNTGELFF	TGTGCCACCAAAGGGGGTAGGCGAAACACCGGGGAGCTGTTTTTT
TRBD1	-	TRBV19	TRBJ1-4	CASSIDRGRKLFF	TGTGCCAGTAGTATAGACAGGGGGAGGAAACTGTTTTTT
-	-	TRBV15	TRBJ1-1	CATSTDRLNTEAFF	TGTGCCACCAGCACGGACAGACTGAACACTGAAGCTTTCTTT
-	-	TRBV29-1	TRBJ2-1	CSVEGWGNNEQFF	TGCAGCGTTGAGGGGTGGGGCAACAATGAGCAGTTCTTC
-	once	TRBV25-1	TRBJ2-7	CAAERDSGNEQYF	TGTGCCGCGGAAAGGGACTCCGGGAACGAGCAGTACTTC
-	-	TRBV10-3	TRBJ2-1	CAISEGGTGQFF	TGTGCCATCAGTGAGGGGGGCACTGGGCAGTTCTTC
-	-	TRBV27	TRBJ2-7	CASGTPRLYEQYF	TGTGCCAGCGGGACTCCGAGACTCTACGAGCAGTACTTC
TRBD2	-	TRBV4-3	TRBJ2-2	CASSLGLAGVAGELFF	TGCGCCAGCAGCCTCGGACTAGCGGGAGTCGCCGGGGAGCTGTTTTTT
TRBD1	-	TRBV5-1	TRBJ1-1	CASSLDPQGDNTEAFF	TGCGCCAGCAGCTTGGACCCACAGGGGGATAACACTGAAGCTTTCTTT
-	few	TRBV7-3	TRBJ1-1	CASSLDGISEAFF	TGTGCCAGCAGCTTGGACGGGATCAGTGAAGCTTTCTTT
-	-	TRBV5-4	TRBJ2-7	CASSLAVGGSYEQYF	TGTGCCAGCAGCTTGGCCGTAGGAGGATCCTACGAGCAGTACTTC
-	few	TRBV5-5	TRBJ1-5	CASSSSAGWYNQPQHF	TGTGCCAGCAGCTCGTCAGCAGGGTGGTACAATCAGCCCCAGCATTTT
TRBD1	-	TRBV4-3	TRBJ2-3	CASSADRGIADTQYF	TGCGCCAGCAGCGCAGACAGGGGGATCGCAGATACGCAGTATTTT
TRBD1	few	TRBV11-2	TRBJ2-2	CASSLNRGTGELFF	TGTGCCAGCAGCTTAAACAGGGGAACCGGGGAGCTGTTTTTT
-	-	TRBV7-9	TRBJ2-1	CASSLASVEQFF	TGTGCCAGCAGCTTAGCCTCAGTAGAGCAGTTCTTC
-	once	TRBV14	TRBJ1-5	CASSLWGGYGNQPQHF	TGTGCCAGCAGCCTATGGGGAGGGTATGGCAATCAGCCCCAGCATTTT
TRBD1	once	TRBV29-1	TRBJ1-2	CSTDRDQSSNYGYTF	TGCAGCACGGACAGGGACCAATCTTCTAACTATGGCTACACCTTC
-	-	TRBV27	TRBJ1-5	CASSLVRSNQPQHF	TGTGCCAGCAGTTTAGTCCGTAGCAATCAGCCCCAGCATTTT
TRBD1	-	TRBV2	TRBJ1-5	CASTKGDRGGGQHF	TGTGCCAGCACCAAGGGGGACAGGGGCGGAGGACAGCATTTT
TRBD1	-	TRBV10-3	TRBJ1-2	CAISDPQGFYGYTF	TGTGCCATCAGTGACCCACAGGGGTTCTATGGCTACACCTTC
-	-	TRBV18	TRBJ1-1	CASSPPGARGTEAFF	TGTGCCAGCTCACCACCAGGGGCGCGGGGCACTGAAGCTTTCTTT
-	-	TRBV6-1	TRBJ1-5	CASSTGGRPNQPQHF	TGTGCCAGCAGCACTGGTGGGAGACCGAATCAGCCCCAGCATTTT
-	few	TRBV5-6	TRBJ1-6	CASSLGDSPLHF	TGTGCCAGCAGCTTGGGAGATTCACCCCTCCACTTT
-	once	TRBV27	TRBJ1-4	CASSPREVRDEKLFF	TGTGCCAGCAGTCCCCGGGAGGTTCGGGATGAAAAACTGTTTTTT
TRBD2	-	TRBV15	TRBJ2-4	CATSREGGFQNIQYF	TGTGCCACCAGCAGAGAGGGGGGGTTTCAGAACATTCAGTACTTC
-	-	TRBV7-9	TRBJ2-5	CASSPGVLAQYF	TGTGCCAGCAGCCCGGGGGTCTTGGCCCAGTACTTC
-	-	TRBV14	TRBJ2-1	CASSQPQGNEQFF	TGTGCCAGCAGCCAACCCCAGGGGAATGAGCAGTTCTTC
-	-	TRBV6-5	TRBJ1-3	CASSVPSGNTIYF	TGTGCCAGCAGCGTCCCCTCTGGAAACACCATATATTTT
TRBD1	-	TRBV29-1	TRBJ2-1	CSAIPGTGHYNEQFF	TGCAGCGCTATTCCCGGGACAGGGCACTACAATGAGCAGTTCTTC
TRBD1	-	TRBV6-5	TRBJ1-5	CASSFGQGRNQPQHF	TGTGCCAGCAGTTTCGGACAGGGGAGAAATCAGCCCCAGCATTTT
TRBD1	-	TRBV10-1	TRBJ2-7	CASSEGTALYEQYF	TGCGCCAGCAGTGAGGGGACAGCTCTATACGAGCAGTACTTC
TRBD1	-	TRBV6-6	TRBJ2-7	CASIGTGGYEQYF	TGTGCCAGCATTGGAACAGGGGGTTACGAGCAGTACTTC